The 21 T cell receptor beta chains below were found in one sample sequenced in a study of T cell repertoires in cytomegalovirus infection. TCRdb used MiXCR to reprocess the reads, holding one entry per CDR3 protein. The data show fewer than 300,000 distinct CDR3 sequences, roughly 23% seen once. The specimen was PBMCs. These receptors were collected from a human donor in good health (CMV status not recorded). Some clones in this sample may be carry-over from other donors' samples.

This clonotype was seen a few times. V is TRBV10-3 and J is TRBJ2-7, with 8 bases that match TRBD1. Germline-derived CDR1 and CDR2 are ENHRY and SYGVKD. The ends lost 9 bases at V and 1 base at J; junction bases unmatched: 2. The CDR3 is 12 amino acids. The CDR3 reads CAIRDRSYEQYF. DNA of the CDR3: TGTGCCATTCGGGACAGGTCCTACGAGCAGTACTTC.

The chain has TRBV24-1 and TRBJ1-1; 11 bases are shared with TRBD1. Germline V gene data show CDR1 as KGHDR and CDR2 as SFDVKD. The ends lost 5 bases at V and 4 bases at J; junction bases unmatched: 11. CDR3 length equals 17 residues. The CDR3 sequence: CATSAGTGGVRGTEAFF. The DNA of the CDR3 is TGTGCCACCAGTGCCGGGACAGGGGGTGTTAGAGGCACTGAAGCTTTCTTT.

This clonotype came up many times. This chain links TRBV7-2 with TRBJ2-5; TRBD2 might be the D (6 bases). V was shortened by 6 bases and J by 1 base, with 18 bases between the two germline ends. The CDR3 is 16 residues long. CDR1 is SGHTA, CDR2 FQGNSA, per germline. In DNA form, the CDR3 reads TGTGCCAGCAGGGGGGTAGCGGAAGGATCCCAAGAGACCCAGTACTTC. Protein: CASRGVAEGSQETQYF.

The CDR3 region has the DNA TGTGCCAGCAGCTTAGGGGGGACAGCGGGAAGAAGGGAGCAGTACTTC. Encoded protein: CASSLGGTAGRREQYF. V and J are TRBV11-2 and TRBJ2-7, with D perhaps TRBD1 or TRBD2 (7 bases each). CDR1 and CDR2 (germline): SGHAT, FQNNGV. Trimming pared 1 base from V and 7 bases from J, leaving 20 bases between. The CDR3 spans 16 residues.

This clonotype occurred many times. V usage is TRBV7-2 and J usage is TRBJ2-3; the match to TRBD1 covers 7 bases. V was clipped by 4 bases and J by 6 bases; unmatched bases: 13. The CDR3 loop spans 16 amino acids. CDR1 and CDR2 (germline): SGHTA, FQGNSA. The CDR3 DNA is TGTGCCAGCAGCTCAAGACAGGGTACCTTCTTCGATACGCAGTATTTT. It codes for CASSSRQGTFFDTQYF.

V is TRBV11-2 and J is TRBJ2-3, with a tentative D call TRBD1 (5 bases). The CDR3 loop spans 17 amino acids. V lost 5 bases to trimming and J lost 3 bases, with 21 bases between them. CDR1 and CDR2 (germline): SGHAT, FQNNGV. Here the CDR3 reads CASSPWQGMIATDTQYF. The CDR3 DNA reads TGTGCCAGCAGCCCCTGGCAGGGTATGATCGCGACAGATACGCAGTATTTT.

The sample holds many counts of this clonotype. J is TRBJ1-1 and V is TRBV28; possible D gene TRBD1, 5 bases. The CDR3 is made up of 15 amino acids. Trimming left V 5 bases short and J 5 bases short, with 18 bases between. Germline V gene lookup returns CDR1 MDHEN and CDR2 SYDVKM. CDR3 residues: CASSHTRDLGTEAFF. The CDR3 DNA follows: TGTGCCAGCAGTCACACCAGGGATTTGGGGACTGAAGCTTTCTTT.

This clonotype has just a few counts. The genes are TRBV5-1 and TRBJ2-7; 12 bases match TRBD2. Germline V gene data show CDR1 as SGHRS and CDR2 as YFSETQ. The V gene end was trimmed by 4 bases and the J gene end by 4 bases; junction bases not matched to a gene: 3. The CDR3 has 14 residues. CDR3 in DNA: TGCGCCAGCAGCATGACTAGCGGGAGTTACGAGCAGTACTTC. This codes for CASSMTSGSYEQYF.

This clonotype was counted many times. V usage is TRBV4-1 and J usage is TRBJ2-7; D might be TRBD1 (5 bases). Germline lookup yields CDR1 MGHRA and CDR2 YSYEKL. The V and J ends lost 4 bases and 3 bases respectively, with 10 bases between them. The CDR3 length is 13 residues. This CDR3 reads CASSRQGGYEQYF. The CDR3 coding sequence is TGCGCCAGCAGCCGTCAGGGTGGCTACGAGCAGTACTTC.

The CDR3 is CSAGGSQTYEQYF. The DNA of the CDR3 is TGCAGTGCAGGGGGTAGTCAGACCTACGAGCAGTACTTC. The rearrangement joins TRBV20-1 to TRBJ2-7, with a tentative D call TRBD1 (6 bases). Germline values: CDR1 DFQATT, CDR2 SNEGSKA (reference sequence). V lost 6 bases and J lost 2, with 14 bases in between. The CDR3 is 13 residues long.

This clonotype has ten or more counts. V is TRBV28 and J is TRBJ1-1; D is undetermined. This CDR3 comprises 12 residues. V was shortened by 3 bases and J by 6 bases, with 8 bases between the two germline ends. The germline V gene encodes CDR1 MDHEN and CDR2 SYDVKM. The CDR3 nucleotides read TGTGCCAGCAGTTTTTTCCTCGCTGAAGCTTTCTTT. Protein: CASSFFLAEAFF.

Many counts were recorded for this clonotype. This chain joins TRBV7-2 and TRBJ2-7; 9 positions match TRBD2. The V gene's germline CDR1 is SGHTA and CDR2 FQGNSA. The CDR3 has 15 residues. The junction had 5 bases not matched to a gene; V was cut back by 2 bases and J by 3 bases. For the CDR3, the DNA is TGTGCCAGCAGCTTAATGGCGGGAGGGAACTACGAGCAGTACTTC. Protein sequence: CASSLMAGGNYEQYF.

This clonotype was seen many times. The chain uses TRBV7-2 and TRBJ1-5; D remains ambiguous. Germline-derived CDR1 and CDR2 are SGHTA and FQGNSA. The CDR3 sequence is 14 residues long. V lost 5 bases, J lost 8 bases, and 16 bases lay in between. The CDR3 nucleotides are TGTGCCAGCAGCCTTCGGGCACCCGGGGAGCCCCAGCATTTT. This translates into CASSLRAPGEPQHF.

This clonotype turned up a few times. The rearrangement uses TRBV29-1 and TRBJ2-7, with D possibly being TRBD2 (6 bases). The germline V gene has CDR1 SQVTM and CDR2 ANQGSEA. Trimming took 2 bases from V and 8 from J, leaving 16 bases between them. The CDR3 runs 13 residues. The CDR3 DNA reads TGCAGCGTTGAACTCAGCCAACGGGGGAAGCAGTACTTC. The encoded protein is CSVELSQRGKQYF.

J is TRBJ1-2 and V is TRBV23-1; no clear D. TRBV23-1 is reported as an ORF; its role is uncertain. The V gene lost 3 bases and the J gene lost 8 bases, with 7 bases spanning the gap. This CDR3 region has 11 residues. CDR3 sequence: CASSHLGGYTF. CDR3 DNA: TGCGCCAGCAGTCATCTGGGGGGCTACACCTTC.

This sequence joins TRBV6-1 and TRBJ1-2; 9 bases fit TRBD1. V dropped 4 bases and J dropped 4; count of bases not matched to a gene: 4. The CDR3 is made up of 14 amino acids. The germline gives CDR1 MNHNS, CDR2 SASEGT. The CDR3 DNA follows: TGTGCCAGCAGTGTAACACAGGGGGCCTATGGCTACACCTTC. It is translated as CASSVTQGAYGYTF.

This CDR3 reads CASSLKGGSTEAFF. CDR3 bases: TGTGCCAGCAGTTTGAAGGGCGGGAGCACTGAAGCTTTCTTT. The chain combines TRBV28 with TRBJ1-1; D is uncertain. This CDR3 contains 14 residues. Trimming removed 3 bases at V and 4 bases at J, with 12 bases between. CDR1 and CDR2 from the germline V gene are MDHEN and SYDVKM. Full variable domain (rest looked up from reference TRBV28 and TRBJ1-1): DVKVTQSSRYLVKRTGEKVFLECVQDMDHENMFWYRQDPGLGLRLIYFSYDVKMKEKGDIPEGYSVSREKKERFSLILESASTNQTSMYLCASSLKGGSTEAFFGQGTRLTVV.

V and J are TRBV7-6 and TRBJ2-7, with TRBD1 identical over 12 bases. Germline V CDR1 and CDR2: SGHVS, FNYEAQ. Losses at the gene ends were 4 bases for V and 6 bases for J; bases not matched to a gene: 7. This CDR3 has 15 amino acids. In nucleotides, the CDR3 is TGTGCCAGCAGCTGGGGACAGGGGGCAAGTCGCGAGCAGTACGTC. Protein product: CASSWGQGASREQYV.

This clonotype was detected only a few times. The chain couples TRBV6-2 or TRBV6-3 to TRBJ2-7, with D unresolved. Germline CDR1 and CDR2: MNHEY and SVGEGT. Trimming shortened V by 6 bases and J by 3 bases, and 12 bases separated the two germline ends. The CDR3 runs 13 residues. As DNA, the CDR3 is TGTGCCAGCAGGTCCACAGCGATCTACGAGCAGTACTTC. It translates to CASRSTAIYEQYF.

This clonotype was detected only a few times. The chain combines TRBV19 with TRBJ1-6; no definite D call. Trimming stripped 3 bases from V and 7 bases from J, with 13 bases between. This CDR3 contains 15 residues. Germline CDR1 is LNHDA and CDR2 is SQIVND (reference sequence). CDR3 protein: CASSIPGRVNSPLHF. CDR3 DNA: TGTGCCAGTAGTATCCCCGGCAGAGTGAATTCACCCCTCCACTTT.

The chain carries TRBV7-6 and TRBJ1-1; no reliable D call. This CDR3 has 13 residues. CDR1 SGHVS and CDR2 FNYEAQ come from the germline V gene. V lost 0 bases and J 7 bases, leaving 9 bases between the germline ends. CDR3 DNA: TGTGCCAGCAGCTTAGCCGCAGAACTTGAAGCTTTCTTT. Translated, it gives CASSLAAELEAFF.